The sequence of this T cell receptor beta chain was determined in a study of cytomegalovirus exposure and HLA in healthy donors. Study observations and caveats: Later on, an analysis tied about 17,000 TCR beta sequences to HLA alleles at 0.05 false discovery rate.

As concerns this clone: No antigen is known for it.

The primer mix had 60 Vbeta and 13 Jbeta primers. Generated by immunoSEQ multiplex PCR, the TCRdb table keeps only in-frame clones and is missing some. The sample contains roughly 150,000 clones, around 70% of which appear only once. V was pared by 0 bases and J by 4 bases, with 7 bases of the junction left unmatched. The germline gives CDR1 MNHEY, CDR2 SVGAGI. The CDR3 is 16 amino acids. This rearrangement joins TRBV6-5 to TRBJ1-2; 8 bases match TRBD1. This sequence was found in a woman aged 25-40 years in good health and CMV-seronegative. Sequencing was performed on PBMCs. CDR3 sequence: CASSYSATGASYGYTF. The CDR3 DNA sequence: TGTGCCAGCAGTTACTCGGCGACAGGGGCCTCCTATGGCTACACCTTC.